This T cell receptor beta chain derives from a study of T-cell reconstitution after alpha-beta-depleted transplantation in children. The germline gives CDR1 SGDLS, CDR2 YYNGEE. V shed 3 bases, J shed 5 bases, and the junction held 7 bases outside the gene matches. CDR3 length: 15 residues. This clonotype was seen at least ten times. Unique molecular identifiers were incorporated when the TCRbeta library was constructed. TCRdb reanalysed the PCR reads using MiXCR and keeps one entry per CDR3 protein. The sample lists about 230,000 distinct CDR3 sequences; about 12% were seen once. The rearrangement joins TRBV9 to TRBJ2-1; the match to TRBD1 covers 8 bases. Sequenced here: PBMCs from the stem cell graft donor, sampled from the stem cell graft. This receptor was obtained from a human donor who donated a stem cell graft to a child with acute lymphoblastic leukemia. This chain's CDR3 is CASSAPPGQDNEQFF. CDR3 DNA: TGTGCCAGCAGCGCCCCCCCGGGACAGGACAATGAGCAGTTCTTC.